This TCR beta chain emerged from a study of blood T cell repertoires in COVID-19. The wider study: Nucleic acid was either cDNA or gDNA, and it came from T cells, B-cell-depleted T cells, or PBMCs.

Recovered status in Cohort 3 required two negative PCRs, clearance, or symptom resolution. Methods used by the authors: From reference gene primer amplification, estimates of nucleated cell counts were derived. TCRdb's table, derived via immunoSEQ multiplex PCR, lists solely in-frame clones and lacks some. V, J and clone size were drawn from that table, and D and trimming were deduced from the DNA. The sample has approximately 230,000 clones; approximately 90% are singletons. This CDR3 has 13 amino acids. Per germline, CDR1 SGHDN and CDR2 FVKESK. Trimming left V 2 bases short and J 6 bases short, with 8 bases between.

Sequenced sample: PBMCs or T cells enriched from blood (not recorded which). The clonotype originates from a woman aged 30 to 39 who had recovered from COVID-19. This chain uses TRBV14 with TRBJ2-1; D is possibly TRBD2 (5 bases). The CDR3 nucleotides are TGTGCCAGCAGCCAACGCAGCGGCAATGAGCAGTTCTTC. Protein sequence: CASSQRSGNEQFF.